Listed below are T cell receptor beta chains from one sample, sequenced in a study of response to subunit inactivated influenza vaccine. TCRdb itself ran the RT-PCR reads through MiXCR, one entry per CDR3 protein. Here the sample spans about 500,000 distinct CDR3 sequences, over 10% being singletons. Sequenced here: PBMCs from blood, sampled roughly 46 days after vaccination. Source of these receptors: a man aged 50-60 years who received an inactivated influenza vaccine. Both conserved end residues are part of each CDR3. Fields, in order: clone size, CDR3 length, J gene, D gene, V gene, CDR3 DNA, CDR3 protein. A D gene is named only where the DNA matches it firmly. Some rows mark clone size as missing; the rest say once, few, many or name a class of expanded clone.

NA 15 TRBJ2-7 TRBD1 TRBV2 TGTGCCAGCAGGCTGGGACAGGGGGCGCGGTACGAGCAGCACTTC CASRLGQGARYEQHF
NA 12 TRBJ2-7 NA TRBV12-3/TRBV12-4 TGTGCCAGCAGTTTATTGGGGGTTGAGCAGTACTTC CASSLLGVEQYF
many 11 TRBJ2-5 NA TRBV29-1 TGCAGCGTTTTGACCGCCGGGACCCAGTACTTC CSVLTAGTQYF
few 15 TRBJ2-4 NA TRBV5-4 TGTGCCAGCAGCGACACTCTCTTAGCCAAAAACATTCAGTACTTC CASSDTLLAKNIQYF
few 16 TRBJ1-2 NA TRBV28 TGTGCCAGCCTCGATGGTGGGCTGAACTTTAACTATGGCTACACCTTC CASLDGGLNFNYGYTF
few 14 TRBJ2-4 NA TRBV7-9 TGTGCCAGCAGCTTCACCCGCGAAGTGGAGATTCAGTACTTC CASSFTREVEIQYF
many 11 TRBJ2-1 NA TRBV29-1 TGCAGCGTTCCTAGCCACAATGAGCAGTTCTTC CSVPSHNEQFF
few 14 TRBJ2-1 NA TRBV7-3 TGTGCCAGCAGCTTAACGATCAGCCGCAATGAGCAGTTCTTC CASSLTISRNEQFF
few 14 TRBJ1-5 NA TRBV28 TGTGCCAGCAGTTTAGCCATACGCAATCAGCCCCAGCATTTT CASSLAIRNQPQHF
many 13 TRBJ2-1 NA TRBV20-1 TGCAGTGCTAGCCAATCAAGAGGAGGAGAGCAGTTCTTC CSASQSRGGEQFF
NA 13 TRBJ1-6 TRBD1 TRBV20-1 TGCAGTGCCGGACAGGGCATAAATTCACCCCTCCACTTT CSAGQGINSPLHF
many 14 TRBJ2-5 TRBD2 TRBV7-2 TGTGCCAGCAGCTTAGTAGCGGGGAGAGAGACCCAGTACTTC CASSLVAGRETQYF
many 15 TRBJ2-3 NA TRBV15 TGTGCCACCAGGGGCGGGCCAGGAAACACAGATACGCAGTATTTT CATRGGPGNTDTQYF
few 16 TRBJ2-7 TRBD2 TRBV10-3 TGTGCCATCAGTGACGCACTAGCGGGAGTCCCCTACGAGCAGTACTTC CAISDALAGVPYEQYF
NA 15 TRBJ2-7 NA TRBV4-1 TGCGCCAGCAGCCAAGATTGGGCCACCGGCTACGAGCAGTACTTC CASSQDWATGYEQYF
NA 19 TRBJ1-5 TRBD1 TRBV28 TGTGCCAGCAGTACCGCCATCAGGGGGCCGGCGCGTAGCAATCAGCCCCAGCATTTT CASSTAIRGPARSNQPQHF
NA 16 TRBJ2-3 NA TRBV7-2 TGTGCCAGCAGCTTAGGAGCGGTTCTAAGCACAGATACGCAGTATTTT CASSLGAVLSTDTQYF
NA 14 TRBJ2-3 TRBD2 TRBV29-1 TGCAGCGGGGGAGGCGGGAGAGGCACAGATACGCAGTATTTT CSGGGGRGTDTQYF
NA 14 TRBJ2-7 TRBD1 TRBV6-1 TGTGCCAGCAGCCAAATGACAGGGAGCTACGAGCAGTACTTC CASSQMTGSYEQYF
many 12 TRBJ1-2 TRBD1 TRBV12-3/TRBV12-4 TGTGCCAGCGGCACAGGGGGCTATGGCTACACCTTC CASGTGGYGYTF
few 13 TRBJ2-3 NA TRBV29-1 TGCAGCGTTGAACCGGGCCCCACAGATACGCAGTATTTT CSVEPGPTDTQYF
medium-sized 14 TRBJ1-5 NA TRBV6-1 TGTGCCAGCAGTGGACCTGAGGGCAATCAGCCCCAGCATTTT CASSGPEGNQPQHF
many 13 TRBJ2-7 NA TRBV29-1 TGCAGCGTTGAAAAGGGGAGTCCCTACGAGCAGTACTTC CSVEKGSPYEQYF